Below, 29 T cell receptor delta chains from the same sample are listed, as sequenced in a study of Vδ1+ human thymocytes. Study outcomes and limitations: In the thymus, TRG and TRD repertoires looked highly polyclonal with Gaussian CDR3 lengths.

Sequences come from RNA converted to cDNA by reverse transcription. Multiplex PCR used pooled V-gene forward primers and a constant-region reverse primer to amplify CDR3s. TCRdb re-identified clones in the multiplex PCR reads via CATT. The table lists about 75,000 delta-chain clones, around 35% of them singletons. For these receptors, no antigen is known. The specimen was Vdelta1+ gamma-delta thymocytes from the thymus. As to subset: FACS-sorted CD3+ TCRalphabeta- TCRVdelta1+ TCRVdelta2- thymocytes. The source is a boy in the first two years of life who had congenital heart surgery.

This chain links TRDV1 with TRDJ1; 7 bases match TRDD3. This CDR3 is built from 19 residues. Germline CDR1 and CDR2: TSWWSYY and QGS. The V and J ends lost 2 bases and 0 bases, in that order; junction bases with no gene match: 15. CDR3 coding DNA: TGTGCTCTTGGGGAATTGGGGGGTGGGGGGATGTCATACACCGATAAACTCATCTTT. This codes for CALGELGGGGMSYTDKLIF.

The V call is TRDV1, the J call TRDJ1, with 7 bases aligning to TRDD3. The CDR3 is made up of 13 amino acids. In germline, CDR1 is TSWWSYY, CDR2 QGS. After removal of 1 base from V and 8 bases from J, the junction contained 4 bases not matched to a gene. This chain's CDR3 is CALGEPRLGKLIF. DNA of the CDR3: TGTGCTCTTGGGGAACCCAGACTGGGGAAACTCATCTTT.

V is TRDV1 and J is TRDJ1, with D tentatively TRDD3 (9 bases). V was pared by 3 bases and J by 0 bases, with 29 bases between. The CDR3 is 21 residues long. Looked up from germline, CDR1 is TSWWSYY and CDR2 is QGS. The DNA for the CDR3 is TGTGCTCTTGGGGATGCTTCCTACGGGGGATACAAGACTGGGTACACCGATAAACTCATCTTT. Residues: CALGDASYGGYKTGYTDKLIF.

The chain recombines TRDV1 with TRDJ1, with 11 bases that match TRDD3. Trimming at V came to 4 bases and at J to 2 bases, leaving 30 bases not matched to a gene. This CDR3 has 24 residues. CDR1 and CDR2 (germline): TSWWSYY, QGS. Written as DNA, the CDR3 is TGTGCTCTTGGGGTCGGCGGACCTCTCCTCAGGGGGCTGGGGGATACCAGGGGTACCGATAAACTCATCTTT. It is translated as CALGVGGPLLRGLGDTRGTDKLIF.

The rearrangement joins TRDV1 to TRDJ1; 7 bases match TRDD3. Germline values: CDR1 TSWWSYY, CDR2 QGS. This CDR3 comprises 20 residues. V was clipped by 1 base and J by 0 bases; unmatched bases: 17. The CDR3 reads CALGEPTPWRGIVYTDKLIF. Written as DNA, the CDR3 is TGTGCTCTTGGGGAACCTACCCCGTGGCGGGGGATCGTGTACACCGATAAACTCATCTTT.

There are a few counts of this clone. The chain is built from TRDV1 and TRDJ1, with unresolved D. The CDR3 spans 19 residues. Germline-derived CDR1 and CDR2 are TSWWSYY and QGS. Trimming took 4 bases from V and 2 from J, leaving 26 bases between them. CDR3 sequence reads: CALGAKPGGPPGNTDKLIF. CDR3 nucleotides: TGTGCTCTTGGGGCCAAACCGGGTGGGCCCCCTGGTAATACCGATAAACTCATCTTT.

This clone showed up just a few times. The V call is TRDV1, the J call TRDJ1, with a tentative D call TRDD3 (5 bases). Trimming removed 5 bases from V and 2 bases from J, with 12 bases in between. CDR3 length: 14 residues. Germline CDR1 is TSWWSYY and CDR2 is QGS. CDR3 coding DNA: TGTGCTCTTGGGAAGGGGAGTCGTACCGATAAACTCATCTTT. Translating it yields CALGKGSRTDKLIF.

To note about this clone: An end of the junction differs from the germline gene, which may be a read error. The V gene is TRDV1, the J gene TRDJ1; D possibly corresponds to TRDD2 (5 bases). This CDR3 has 11 residues. Germline V gives CDR1 TSWWSYY, CDR2 QGS. CDR3 sequence: CALGFSFKLIF. The CDR3 nucleotides read TGTGCCCTTGGTTTTTCCTTTAAACTCATCTTT.

The chain employs TRDV1 and TRDJ1; 10 bases line up with TRDD3. The germline gives CDR1 TSWWSYY, CDR2 QGS. The CDR3 extends over 22 amino acids. V was clipped by 3 bases and J by 0 bases; unmatched bases: 22. CDR3 protein: CALGDRFPTPRLGDLYTDKLIF. For the CDR3, the DNA is TGTGCTCTTGGGGACCGGTTTCCTACTCCCCGACTGGGGGATCTGTACACCGATAAACTCATCTTT.

The chain uses TRDV1 and TRDJ1; 9 nucleotides line up with TRDD3. The CDR3 runs to 16 residues. V gave up 1 base and J gave up 11 bases; unmatched junction bases: 14. Germline lookup yields CDR1 TSWWSYY and CDR2 QGS. CDR3 sequence reads: CALGERGIAGDTRLIF. The CDR3 coding sequence is TGTGCTCTTGGGGAACGTGGGATCGCGGGGGATACACGGCTCATCTTT.

The genes are TRDV1 and TRDJ1, with D tentatively TRDD3 (6 bases). With 4 bases removed from V and 5 bases from J, the gap between germline ends came to 23 bases. CDR1 TSWWSYY and CDR2 QGS come from the germline V gene. This CDR3 contains 17 residues. CDR3 coding DNA: TGTGCTCTTGGGGTGCCTCCCATACTGGGCTCAGGGGATAAACTCATCTTT. This translates into CALGVPPILGSGDKLIF.

This clone turned up a few times. J is TRDJ1 and V is TRDV1, with 9 bases fitting TRDD3. The CDR3 is 21 residues long. The ends lost 1 base at V and 3 bases at J; junction bases unmatched: 21. The V gene's germline CDR1 is TSWWSYY and CDR2 QGS. CDR3 amino acids: CALGEPEDYVGGYRGADKLIF. DNA for the CDR3: TGTGCTCTTGGGGAACCCGAGGACTACGTGGGGGGATACCGAGGGGCCGATAAACTCATCTTT.

There are a few counts of this clone. Other DNA sequences in the same sample also yield this CDR3. V usage is TRDV1 and J usage is TRDJ1; no reliable D call. This CDR3 is built from 15 residues. With 0 bases removed from V and 0 bases from J, the gap between germline ends came to 8 bases. Per germline, CDR1 TSWWSYY and CDR2 QGS. For the CDR3, the DNA is TGTGCTCTTGGGGAACTGGGAAGGTACACCGATAAACTCATCTTT. It is translated as CALGELGRYTDKLIF.

This chain connects TRDV1 to TRDJ1, with D possibly matching TRDD2 (9 bases). Germline CDR1 and CDR2: TSWWSYY and QGS. The V end was cut by 0 bases, the J end by 4 bases, with 42 bases between. The CDR3 extends over 25 amino acids. DNA of the CDR3: TGTGCTCTTGGGGAACTAATAGAGGGGGCCTTCCTACATCGGGGGATATGGCGTTTTGGCGATAAACTCATCTTT. This sequence encodes CALGELIEGAFLHRGIWRFGDKLIF.

The V gene is TRDV1, the J gene TRDJ1, with D tentatively TRDD3 (10 bases). Per the germline V gene, CDR1 is TSWWSYY and CDR2 is QGS. V was clipped by 0 bases and J by 0 bases, with 29 bases between them. This CDR3 spans 22 amino acids. The CDR3 nucleotides are TGTGCTCTTGGGGAACTAGTGGCGACCTTCCTACTTACTGGGGGATACACCGATAAACTCATCTTT. Protein product: CALGELVATFLLTGGYTDKLIF.

There are a few counts of this clone. The chain recombines TRDV1 with TRDJ2; no firm D call. Between the trimmed V and J ends, which lost 1 base and 0 bases, there was a span of 21 bases. The CDR3 covers 20 residues. Per germline, CDR1 TSWWSYY and CDR2 QGS. CDR3 nucleotide sequence: TGTGCTCTTGGGGAACGTTCTCGAGGTGAAGGGGTCCCTTTGACAGCACAACTCTTCTTT. The encoded protein is CALGERSRGEGVPLTAQLFF.

This clone was counted between two and nine times. V is TRDV1 and J is TRDJ1, with D unresolved. Germline V CDR1 and CDR2: TSWWSYY, QGS. The CDR3 length is 17 residues. Between the trimmed V and J ends, which lost 3 bases and 4 bases, there was a span of 21 bases. CDR3 region: CALGDRIPAETIDKLIF. CDR3 nucleotides: TGTGCTCTTGGGGACCGAATTCCCGCAGAAACGATCGATAAACTCATCTTT.

V usage is TRDV1 and J usage is TRDJ1, with 7 bases identical to TRDD3. Looked up from germline, CDR1 is TSWWSYY and CDR2 is QGS. After removal of 3 bases from V and 0 bases from J, the junction contained 16 bases not matched to a gene. The CDR3 sequence is 19 residues long. The CDR3 region has the DNA TGTGCTCTTGGGGACCTCCCCCTACTGGGGCCGAGGTACACCGATAAACTCATCTTT. It specifies CALGDLPLLGPRYTDKLIF.

This clone was counted only a few times. The chain combines TRDV1 with TRDJ1; TRDD3 aligns across 10 bases. Germline CDR1 and CDR2: TSWWSYY and QGS. V shed 3 bases and J 4 bases; nucleotides not matched to a gene: 26. The CDR3 length is 22 residues. The CDR3 nucleotides read TGTGCTCTTGGGGAGTTCCCTACCCGTACGTCGCTGGGGGATAAGGGGGACGATAAACTCATCTTT. Translation gives CALGEFPTRTSLGDKGDDKLIF.

This chain uses TRDV1 with TRDJ1; 8 bases are shared with TRDD3. The CDR3 covers 24 residues. Germline V CDR1 and CDR2: TSWWSYY, QGS. V gave up 0 bases and J gave up 0 bases; unmatched junction bases: 27. The CDR3 DNA follows: TGTGCTCTTGGGGAACTCTCCCCCTTCCCTCCTTCGGGGATACTTGTGACGTACACCGATAAACTCATCTTT. Its translation: CALGELSPFPPSGILVTYTDKLIF.

Only a few counts were recorded for this clone. The chain uses TRDV1 and TRDJ1; 7 bases fit TRDD2. The CDR3 sequence is 15 residues long. V was clipped by 4 bases and J by 11 bases; unmatched bases: 16. The germline CDR1 and CDR2 sequences are TSWWSYY and QGS. The CDR3, as DNA: TGTGCTCTTGGGGCGTCGCCTTCCTCCCTTAGGGGGCTCATCTTT. Amino acid sequence: CALGASPSSLRGLIF.

The chain links TRDV1 to TRDJ1; D may be TRDD3 (6 bases). Germline V gene sequence: CDR1 TSWWSYY, CDR2 QGS. There are 21 residues in the CDR3. V was trimmed by 6 bases and J by 11 bases, leaving 43 bases between them. CDR3 loop: CALGSRWELYVGGLLGDRLIF. The DNA of the CDR3 is TGTGCTCTTGGCTCCCGATGGGAACTCTACGTAGGGGGACTACTGGGAGATAGGCTCATCTTT.

The rearrangement uses TRDV1 and TRDJ1, with 10 bases lining up with TRDD3. The CDR3 consists of 19 residues. After removal of 0 bases from V and 1 base from J, the junction contained 11 bases not matched to a gene. The germline V gene encodes CDR1 TSWWSYY and CDR2 QGS. The CDR3 DNA reads as TGTGCTCTTGGGGAACTAGCTGCGCTGTGGGGGATACCCACCGATAAACTCATCTTT. Its translation: CALGELAALWGIPTDKLIF.

The genes are TRDV1 and TRDJ1; 11 nucleotides agree with TRDD3. The V and J ends lost 4 bases and 0 bases, in that order; junction bases with no gene match: 16. CDR3 length: 20 residues. Germline V CDR1 and CDR2: TSWWSYY, QGS. CDR3 region: CALGGAPTRLGDTHTDKLIF. CDR3 in DNA: TGTGCTCTTGGGGGGGCTCCTACCCGCCTGGGGGATACACACACCGATAAACTCATCTTT.

In this sample, this clone turned up a few times. This chain joins TRDV1 and TRDJ1; 10 positions match TRDD3. With 6 bases clipped from V and 0 bases from J, the junction kept 13 bases outside the gene matches. Looked up from germline, CDR1 is TSWWSYY and CDR2 is QGS. This CDR3 spans 18 amino acids. This CDR3 reads CALGPFLSTGGYTDKLIF. For the CDR3, the DNA is TGTGCTCTTGGCCCCTTCCTTTCTACTGGGGGATACACCGATAAACTCATCTTT.

The V and J genes are TRDV2 and TRDJ3; TRDD3 agrees at 7 bases. V was pared by 0 bases and J by 0 bases, with 13 bases of the junction left unmatched. The germline CDR1 and CDR2 sequences are GEAIGNYY and EKD. CDR3 length: 21 amino acids. The CDR3 bases are TGTGCCTGTGACACCGTGTGTGGATGGGGGACCAGCTCCTGGGACACCCGACAGATGTTTTTC. Translated: CACDTVCGWGTSSWDTRQMFF.

This clone came up a few times. The V and J genes are TRDV1 and TRDJ1, with TRDD3 identical over 13 bases. This CDR3 region has 21 residues. The V gene's germline CDR1 is TSWWSYY and CDR2 QGS. Trimming took 0 bases from V and 2 from J; bases not matched to a gene: 15. The CDR3 coding sequence is TGTGCTCTTGGGGAACTAGATCTCTGGGACTGGGGGATACGCAGGACCGATAAACTCATCTTT. It encodes CALGELDLWDWGIRRTDKLIF.

Concerning this clone: Other DNA sequences in this sample translate to the same CDR3. The V and J genes are TRDV2 and TRDJ2, with 7 bases that match TRDD3. Germline V lookup: CDR1 GEAIGNYY, CDR2 EKD. With 9 bases clipped from V and 3 bases from J, the junction kept 9 bases outside the gene matches. The CDR3 loop spans 14 amino acids. CDR3 protein: CATWGSHLTAQLFF. The CDR3 nucleotides read TGTGCCACATGGGGGAGTCACCTGACAGCACAACTCTTCTTT.

The rearrangement joins TRDV1 to TRDJ1, with TRDD3 identical over 8 bases. After removal of 5 bases from V and 0 bases from J, the junction contained 17 bases not matched to a gene. Germline V gene data show CDR1 as TSWWSYY and CDR2 as QGS. The CDR3 loop spans 19 amino acids. The CDR3 loop reads CALGSAFPYWGVYTDKLIF. The CDR3 bases are TGTGCTCTTGGGAGCGCCTTCCCGTACTGGGGGGTATACACCGATAAACTCATCTTT.